Sequencing of this T cell receptor beta chain was carried out in a study of a mutant IDH1 vaccine in newly diagnosed glioma. Study background: Receipt of radiotherapy, temozolomide, or both preceded the study, and most received both. Week 35 held visit V12, while week 47 held visit V13.

Clones were sequenced by immunoSEQ multiplex PCR, and TCRdb holds only the in-frame ones, with some missing. Of approximately 50,000 clones detected, roughly nine tenths appear once; the ten largest clones hold over 1.5%. V shed 4 bases, J shed 0 bases, and the junction held 6 bases outside the gene matches. Germline V gene data show CDR1 as SGHRS and CDR2 as YFSETQ. This CDR3 spans 15 amino acids. As for time point: week 35, safety follow-up. In every dose of vaccine, 300 ug of mutant IDH1 20-mer peptide was given alongside topical imiquimod. As for this clone: The antigen is undetermined.

This clonotype originated in a man aged 35 to 55 with glioma. Source: PBMCs, taken from a glioma patient whose treatment included an IDH1 peptide vaccine. The rearrangement uses TRBV5-1 and TRBJ2-7, with 8 bases matching TRBD2. The CDR3 protein is CASSLTGTSSYEQYF. The CDR3 DNA follows: TGCGCCAGCAGCCTCACCGGGACTAGCTCCTACGAGCAGTACTTC.